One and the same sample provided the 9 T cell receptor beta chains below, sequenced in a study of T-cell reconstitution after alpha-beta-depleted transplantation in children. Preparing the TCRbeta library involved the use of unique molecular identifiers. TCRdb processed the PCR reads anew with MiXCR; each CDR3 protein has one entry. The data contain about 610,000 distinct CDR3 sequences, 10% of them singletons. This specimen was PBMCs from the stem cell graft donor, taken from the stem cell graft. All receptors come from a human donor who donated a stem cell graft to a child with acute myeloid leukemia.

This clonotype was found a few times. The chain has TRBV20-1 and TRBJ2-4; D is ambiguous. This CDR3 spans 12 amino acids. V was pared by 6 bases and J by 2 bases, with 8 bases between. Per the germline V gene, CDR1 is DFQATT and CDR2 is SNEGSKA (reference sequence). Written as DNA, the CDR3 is TGCAGTGCATTTGGAACCAAAAACATTCAGTACTTC. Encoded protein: CSAFGTKNIQYF.

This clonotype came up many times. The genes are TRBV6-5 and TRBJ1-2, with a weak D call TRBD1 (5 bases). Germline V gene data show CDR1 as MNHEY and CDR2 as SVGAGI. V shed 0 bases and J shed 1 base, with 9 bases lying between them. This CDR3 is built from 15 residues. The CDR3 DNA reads TGTGCCAGCAGTTACTCTCCCCAGGGTAACTATGGCTACACCTTC. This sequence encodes CASSYSPQGNYGYTF.

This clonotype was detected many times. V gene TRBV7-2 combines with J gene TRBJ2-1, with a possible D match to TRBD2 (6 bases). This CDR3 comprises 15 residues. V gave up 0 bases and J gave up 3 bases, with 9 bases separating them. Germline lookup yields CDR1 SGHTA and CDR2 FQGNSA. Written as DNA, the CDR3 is TGTGCCAGCAGCTTAGCGGTGGGGGGCTACAATGAGCAGTTCTTC. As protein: CASSLAVGGYNEQFF.

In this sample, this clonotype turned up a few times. The CDR3 DNA is TGTGCCTCCCTCCAGGCGCATGAGCAGTTCTTC. It yields the protein CASLQAHEQFF. The rearrangement uses TRBV2 and TRBJ2-1, with D hard to call. The V gene lost 11 bases and the J gene lost 8 bases, with 13 bases spanning the gap. The CDR3 loop spans 11 amino acids. Germline V gene data show CDR1 as SNHLY and CDR2 as FYNNEI.

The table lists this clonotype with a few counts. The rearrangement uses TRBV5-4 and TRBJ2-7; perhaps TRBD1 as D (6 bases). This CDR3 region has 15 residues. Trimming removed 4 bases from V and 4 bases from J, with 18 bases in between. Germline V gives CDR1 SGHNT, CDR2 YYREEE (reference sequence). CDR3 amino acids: CASSGQPRAMYEQYF. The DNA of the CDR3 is TGTGCCAGCAGCGGACAGCCCCGGGCGATGTACGAGCAGTACTTC.

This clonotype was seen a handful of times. The CDR3 bases are TGCAGTGCTCCTGGACTAGCAGATGTTGGCGAGCAGTACTTC. Translating gives CSAPGLADVGEQYF. The J gene is TRBJ2-7, the V gene TRBV20-1; 8 bases align to TRBD2. CDR1 and CDR2 (germline): DFQATT, SNEGSKA (reference sequence). V shed 5 bases and J 6 bases; nucleotides not matched to a gene: 12. The CDR3 totals 14 residues.

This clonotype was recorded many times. CDR3 bases: TGCAGTGTTAGTCGTGGGGCCGGCACAGATACGCAGTATTTT. As protein: CSVSRGAGTDTQYF. The gene calls are TRBV20-1 and TRBJ2-3; possibly TRBD1 for D (5 bases). The germline gives CDR1 DFQATT, CDR2 SNEGSKA (reference sequence). Trimming shortened V by 7 bases and J by 1 base, and 15 bases separated the two germline ends. There are 14 residues in the CDR3.

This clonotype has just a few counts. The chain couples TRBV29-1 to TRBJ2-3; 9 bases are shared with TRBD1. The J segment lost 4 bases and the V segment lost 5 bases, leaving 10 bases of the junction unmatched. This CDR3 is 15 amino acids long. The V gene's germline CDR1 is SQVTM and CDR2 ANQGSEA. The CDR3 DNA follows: TGCAGCGTTTCCTCGGACAGGGGTCGGGCAGATACGCAGTATTTT. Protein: CSVSSDRGRADTQYF.

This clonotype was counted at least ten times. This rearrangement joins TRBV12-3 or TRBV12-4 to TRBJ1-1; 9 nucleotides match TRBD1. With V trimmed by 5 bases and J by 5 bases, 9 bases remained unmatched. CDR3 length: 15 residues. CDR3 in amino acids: CASSLGQGRRTEAFF. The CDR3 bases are TGTGCCAGCAGTCTAGGACAGGGGAGGAGGACTGAAGCTTTCTTT.